This paragraph reports one T cell receptor beta chain. This record comes from a study of blood T cell repertoires in COVID-19. Across the whole study: There were acute and convalescent COVID-19 samples, and they came from the United States, Italy and Spain. Nucleic acid was either cDNA or gDNA, and it came from T cells, B-cell-depleted T cells, or PBMCs.

Only in-frame clones appear in the TCRdb table, and some are missing; sequencing was by immunoSEQ multiplex PCR. The sample lists about 140,000 clones, approximately 81% occurring once. V was clipped by 6 bases and J by 4 bases, with 18 bases between them. The CDR3 has 15 residues. CDR1 and CDR2 (germline): SGHTA, FQGNSA. Sequencing used PBMCs or T cells enriched from blood (not recorded which). The TCR sequence derives from a man aged 35 to 55 with acute COVID-19. V and J are TRBV7-2 and TRBJ1-2, with a possible D match to TRBD1 (5 bases). CDR3 nucleotide sequence: TGTGCCAGCAGACAAGCTCCAGGGCTACTCTATGGCTACACCTTC. Protein sequence: CASRQAPGLLYGYTF.